This T cell receptor (beta chain) was observed in a study of cytomegalovirus exposure and HLA in healthy donors (dated by TCRdb to about 2017). About the investigation overall: According to an earlier analysis of several hundred of the donors, some 180 million T cells yielded 100 million or so unique TCR beta sequences and about 300 Gb of sequence data. About 320 gigabases of sequencing data and tens of millions of unique TCR sequences were included in an early release covering several hundred HLA-typed donors. Of the roughly 400 genotyped donors, about 84% fell in the genetic ancestry cluster associated with self-reported Caucasian donors. The aim of the study was to test whether cataloging public T cell receptors could identify signatures of past pathogen exposure. The study profiled the T cell repertoires of approximately 700 subjects by immunosequencing and related them to cytomegalovirus serostatus. Besides the first cohort of 500 to 700 subjects, a separate validation cohort made up of roughly 130 different subjects was used. To predict cytomegalovirus infection status, the study combined high-throughput TCR immunosequencing, statistical association of individual TCRs with disease status, and machine learning. To study patterns of TCR occurrence, a later analysis re-analyzed previously published TCR beta repertoires from under 750 donors and added high-resolution HLA genotyping. Rather than using new phenotypic data, the later analysis identified candidate immune exposures from TCR beta sequences and from how often those sequences occurred across donors. An earlier analysis of several hundred of the donors applied high-throughput TCR beta sequencing to assess whether each TCR beta V gene segment acted as functional or pseudogenic. Donor age, sex, ethnicity and CMV serostatus were compiled alongside the repertoire data. A later genetic analysis took genome-wide SNP genotypes for about 55% of the 666 donors and used that subset as a discovery cohort. All discovery cohort repertoires had been generated using a single sequencing platform. Both class I and class II loci were covered by HLA typing, at four-digit resolution. The number of donors typed differed by locus, with roughly 620-640 for A, B, C, DRB1 and DQB1, approximately 500 for DQA1, 606 for DPA1, and some 440 for DPB1. Roughly five DR-DQ haplotypes were handled as single units for association and clustering, since linkage in the cohort was strong. On average, roughly 250,000 unique TCR beta nucleotide sequences were sequenced per donor among some 430 genotyped donors of the cohort, with roughly 18% of those sequences being non-productive.

As regards this clone: Its specific antigen is unknown. Within one base of it there is no much larger clone, and no base qualities were kept.

The method was the immunoSEQ multiplex PCR assay. A mixture of 60 forward primers for TCR Vbeta segments and 13 reverse primers for TCR Jbeta segments was used in the multiplex PCR. The CDR3 region of rearranged TCR beta genes was amplified from genomic DNA with a multiplex PCR assay. The amplified TCR beta libraries were sequenced on the Illumina HiSeq System as 87-base-pair reads. Turning to the authors' computational methods: In a later analysis, tens of millions of unique TCR beta chains were counted across the approximately 640 repertoires, and around 11 million of these chains were shared by at least two donors. Raw reads were error-corrected and collapsed into unique sequences by a nearest-neighbor algorithm in which closely related sequences were merged to remove PCR and sequencing errors. Alignment of CDR3 sequences to IMGT reference sequences was used to assign V, D and J gene segments. Each retained sequence needed at least a six-nucleotide match to both a V gene segment and a J gene segment. Rearrangements were classified as productive when the CDR3 lacked stop codons and remained in frame with V and J, and all other rearrangements were classified as non-productive. CDR3 was defined according to IMGT convention as the region running from the second conserved V-encoded cysteine to the conserved J-encoded phenylalanine. The earlier analysis of some 580 of the donors excluded any sequence lacking an unambiguous match to a single V gene segment. An earlier analysis of some 500 of the donors classified V segments as functional when productive rearrangements were above 56.7% and as segregating when the standard deviation between donors was above 5%. A statistical classification framework was developed to diagnose cytomegalovirus status using the catalog of TCR beta chain sequences. A later analysis assigned V and J genes by comparing TCR nucleotide sequences with IMGT/GENE-DB human TR gene sequences. A later analysis assigned CDR3 sequences and most-parsimonious VDJ recombination scenarios with the TCRdist pipeline. In a later analysis, every TCR beta chain was defined by the combination of its CDR3 amino acid sequence and its V-gene family, and reads without a unique V-gene family were dropped. To address suspected cross-contamination and a sequencing artifact, a later analysis removed 550 to 750 highly shared, low-generation-probability nucleotide sequences. In a later analysis, a clonal expansion index for each public chain was calculated from normalized within-repertoire ranks of inferred template counts. Generation probabilities in a later analysis came from a VDJ recombination model fitted to out-of-frame rearrangements, and those results were checked against IGoR. In a later analysis, TCR-TCR, TCR-HLA and TCR-CMV co-occurrence was scored with hypergeometric tests, and a repertoire-size bias correction was applied to TCR pairs. A later analysis estimated false discovery rates by permuting HLA or CMV assignments 20 times. In a later analysis, co-occurring TCRs were grouped with DBSCAN, and TCRdist sequence similarity was added when clustering was performed within HLA-allele-positive subsets. Repertoires with fewer than 30,000 or more than 120,000 public chains were left out of co-occurrence clustering, as were five repertoires with anomalous nucleotide sharing. Here the immuneACCESS table is served through TCRdb, limited to in-frame sequences with V and J called. Missing clones are a known gap in these copies; in checked studies unresolved V genes cover under half, and the rest lacks a known reason. Clonal size and the V and J genes are those of that table, whereas D and trimming came from the DNA. This sample is represented by about 120,000 clones; about 80% of them were singletons. Around 5% of the sample goes to the ten largest clones.

What the authors observed across the whole study: A later analysis associated 16,951 TCR beta sequences with specific HLA alleles at a false discovery rate of 0.05. Some IMGT-functional V segments, including TRBV6-2 and TRBV6-3, could not be told apart with the 87-base-pair reads, so those segments were excluded. Linkage disequilibrium might explain the correlated functional status among segregating V segments, but an unknown experimental factor could not be ruled out. A further reported finding was that TCR beta sequences accurately predicted the HLA-A and HLA-B alleles for most subjects in the first cohort. Because some donors lacked HLA typing at each locus, the association tests relied only on the typed subset. The earlier analysis of fewer than 750 of the donors excluded 15 to 20 rarely observed V segments, including chromosome 9 orphons, because counts were too low. The authors suggested that the approach could potentially be generalized to other disease states and immunological phenotypes. Sequencing depth was assumed to be roughly uniform across donors in the presence/absence analyses, though that assumption may not hold. In both the original and validation cohorts, the classifier was reported to diagnose cytomegalovirus status with high specificity and sensitivity. According to a later analysis, parvovirus B19, influenza, CMV and Epstein-Barr virus appeared linked to several top co-occurrence clusters. In this cohort, only TCR beta chains were sequenced, and detectable features were limited by the absence of alpha or paired-chain data. The study listed approximately 150 TCR beta chains as associated with cytomegalovirus. A cluster of highly shared sequence variants was judged likely to be a technical artifact of the sequencing pipeline. Most CMV-associated TCR beta chains appeared to be HLA-restricted in a later analysis, and the HLA associations seemed to be driven largely by CMV exposure. The only immune exposure information available for the cohort was CMV serostatus. While some public TCRs were present in many individuals, most TCR sequences turned up only very rarely across donors. A later genetic analysis reported fewer N-insertions in productive TCRs among donors in an Asian-associated ancestry cluster than the roughly 700-donor mean. In a later analysis, TCR association rates were found to vary across HLA loci, with the most associated TCRs seen for DRB1 alleles and the fewest for HLA-C alleles. When HLA alleles, especially DR and DQ, strongly co-occurred, attributing TCR associations to individual alleles was difficult. Broadly in line with IMGT annotations, most TCR beta V segments showed up in productive rearrangements about 87% or about 30% of the time in an earlier analysis of 587 of the donors. A later analysis found that HLA-associated TCR beta chains were more clonally expanded and had lower generation probabilities than equally common non-associated chains. An association between a missense DCLRE1C variant and V-gene and J-gene trimming of TCR beta chains was found in a later genetic analysis and replicated in an independent cohort. In vitro tests confirmed that a few of the cytomegalovirus-associated TCR beta chains recognize cytomegalovirus antigens.

Unmatched junction bases come to 4, with V trimmed by 11 bases and J by 1 base. Including cysteine and phenylalanine, the CDR3 has 14 amino acids. This entry keeps only the CDR3 DNA: 42 bases, framed from base 1. From the germline V gene, CDR1 is ENHRY and CDR2 is SYGVKD. The cohort consisted of fewer than 700 healthy bone marrow donors. All cohort members were sampled while nominally healthy, although unrecorded immune exposures were likely present. The donor was CMV seropositive and was included in the group of 289 seropositive cohort members. Every donor gave a peripheral blood sample, and the peripheral blood mononuclear cells from that sample were used for TCR beta sequencing. The Qiagen DNeasy Blood Extraction Kit was used to extract genomic DNA from the blood cell samples.

The source of this sequence is a man aged 45-65 years in good health and CMV-seropositive. Sample: PBMCs. This sequence uses TRBV10-3 and TRBJ2-1; 11 bases in between match TRBD2. CDR3 sequence: CASRLAGSYNEQFF. The nucleotide sequence reads TGTGCCTCTAGACTAGCGGGATCCTACAATGAGCAGTTCTTC.